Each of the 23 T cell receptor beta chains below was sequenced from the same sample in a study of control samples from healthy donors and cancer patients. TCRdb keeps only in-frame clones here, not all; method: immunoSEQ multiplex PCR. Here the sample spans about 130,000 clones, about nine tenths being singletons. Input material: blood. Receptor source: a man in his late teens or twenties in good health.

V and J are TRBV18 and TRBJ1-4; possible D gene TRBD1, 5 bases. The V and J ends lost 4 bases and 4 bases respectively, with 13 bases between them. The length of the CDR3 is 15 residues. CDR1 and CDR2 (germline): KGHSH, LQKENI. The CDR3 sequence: CASSLGTASNEKLFF. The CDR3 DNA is TGTGCCAGCTCACTGGGGACCGCAAGTAATGAAAAACTGTTTTTT.

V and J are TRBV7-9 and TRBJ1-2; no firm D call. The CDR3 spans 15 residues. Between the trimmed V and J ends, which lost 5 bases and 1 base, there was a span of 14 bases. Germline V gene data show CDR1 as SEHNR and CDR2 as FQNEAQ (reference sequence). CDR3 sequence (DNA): TGTGCCAGCAGCGTAACGGATCCCCGTAACTATGGCTACACCTTC. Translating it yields CASSVTDPRNYGYTF. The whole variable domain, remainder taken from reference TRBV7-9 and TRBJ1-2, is DTGVSQNPRHKITKRGQNVTFRCDPISEHNRLYWYRQTLGQGPEFLTYFQNEAQLEKSRLLSDRFSAERPKGSFSTLEIQRTEQGDSAMYLCASSVTDPRNYGYTFGSGTRLTVV.

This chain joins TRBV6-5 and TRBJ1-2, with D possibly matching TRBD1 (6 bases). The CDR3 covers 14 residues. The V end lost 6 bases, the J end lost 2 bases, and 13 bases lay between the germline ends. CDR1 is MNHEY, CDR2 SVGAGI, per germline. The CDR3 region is CASSPDRNNYGYTF. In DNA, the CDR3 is TGTGCCAGCAGCCCCGACAGGAACAACTATGGCTACACCTTC.

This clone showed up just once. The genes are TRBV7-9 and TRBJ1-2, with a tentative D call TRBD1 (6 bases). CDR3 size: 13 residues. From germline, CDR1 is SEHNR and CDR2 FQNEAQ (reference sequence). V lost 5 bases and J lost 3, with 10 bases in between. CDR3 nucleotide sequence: TGTGCCAGCAGCCCCTGGACAGACTATGGCTACACCTTC. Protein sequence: CASSPWTDYGYTF. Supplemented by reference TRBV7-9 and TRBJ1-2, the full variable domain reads DTGVSQNPRHKITKRGQNVTFRCDPISEHNRLYWYRQTLGQGPEFLTYFQNEAQLEKSRLLSDRFSAERPKGSFSTLEIQRTEQGDSAMYLCASSPWTDYGYTFGSGTRLTVV.

The CDR3 is CASSFQSEQFF. The CDR3 nucleotides are TGTGCCAGCAGCTTCCAGAGTGAGCAGTTCTTC. V and J are TRBV11-2 and TRBJ2-1; D gene ambiguous. Germline-derived CDR1 and CDR2 are SGHAT and FQNNGV. V was trimmed by 3 bases and J by 9 bases, leaving 6 bases between them. There are 11 residues in the CDR3.

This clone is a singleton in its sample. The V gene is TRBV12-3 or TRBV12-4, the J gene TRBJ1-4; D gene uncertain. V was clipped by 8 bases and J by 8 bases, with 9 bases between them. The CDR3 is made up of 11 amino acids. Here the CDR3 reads CASRSSEKLFF. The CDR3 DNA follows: TGTGCCAGCCGAAGCTCAGAAAAACTGTTTTTT.

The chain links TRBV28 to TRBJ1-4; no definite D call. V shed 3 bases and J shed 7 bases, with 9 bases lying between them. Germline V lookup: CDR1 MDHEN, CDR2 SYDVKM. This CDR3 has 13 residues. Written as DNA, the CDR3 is TGTGCCAGCAGTTTCCTCGGGAGTGAAAAACTGTTTTTT. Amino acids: CASSFLGSEKLFF. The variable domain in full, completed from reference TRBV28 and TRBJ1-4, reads DVKVTQSSRYLVKRTGEKVFLECVQDMDHENMFWYRQDPGLGLRLIYFSYDVKMKEKGDIPEGYSVSREKKERFSLILESASTNQTSMYLCASSFLGSEKLFFGSGTQLSVL.

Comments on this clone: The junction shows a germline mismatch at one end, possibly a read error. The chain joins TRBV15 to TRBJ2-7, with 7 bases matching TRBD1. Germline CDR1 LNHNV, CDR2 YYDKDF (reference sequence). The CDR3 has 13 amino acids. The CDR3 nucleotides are TGTGCCACCAGCAGAGTTAGAGGGGACAGAGGTGACTTC. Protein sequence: CATSRVRGDRGDF.

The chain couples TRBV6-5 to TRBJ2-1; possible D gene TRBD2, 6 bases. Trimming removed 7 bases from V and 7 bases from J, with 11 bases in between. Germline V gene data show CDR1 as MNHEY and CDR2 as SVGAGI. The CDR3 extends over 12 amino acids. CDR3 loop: CASTAAGNEQFF. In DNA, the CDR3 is TGTGCCAGCACCGCGGCGGGGAATGAGCAGTTCTTC.

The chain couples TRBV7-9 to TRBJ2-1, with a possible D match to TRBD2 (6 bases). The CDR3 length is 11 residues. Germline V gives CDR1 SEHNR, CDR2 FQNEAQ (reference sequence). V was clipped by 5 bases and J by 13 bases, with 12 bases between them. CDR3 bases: TGTGCCAGCAGCCCCCGGGACTCCCAGTTCTTC. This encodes CASSPRDSQFF.

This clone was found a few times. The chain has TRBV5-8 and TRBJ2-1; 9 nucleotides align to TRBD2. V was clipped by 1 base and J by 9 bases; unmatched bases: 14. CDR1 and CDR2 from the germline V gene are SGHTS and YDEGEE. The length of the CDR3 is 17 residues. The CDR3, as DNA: TGTGCCAGCAGCTTGAGGACTAGCGTGGACCTGGTTGCTGAGCAGTTCTTC. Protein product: CASSLRTSVDLVAEQFF.

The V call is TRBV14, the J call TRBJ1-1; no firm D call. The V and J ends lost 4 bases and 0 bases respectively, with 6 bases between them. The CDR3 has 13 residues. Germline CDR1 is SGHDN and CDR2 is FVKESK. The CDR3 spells CASSRTLNTEAFF. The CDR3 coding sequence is TGTGCCAGCAGCCGCACATTGAACACTGAAGCTTTCTTT. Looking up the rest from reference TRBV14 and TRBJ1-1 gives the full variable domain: EAGVTQFPSHSVIEKGQTVTLRCDPISGHDNLYWYRRVMGKEIKFLLHFVKESKQDESGMPNNRFLAERTGGTYSTLKVQPAELEDSGVYFCASSRTLNTEAFFGQGTRLTVV.

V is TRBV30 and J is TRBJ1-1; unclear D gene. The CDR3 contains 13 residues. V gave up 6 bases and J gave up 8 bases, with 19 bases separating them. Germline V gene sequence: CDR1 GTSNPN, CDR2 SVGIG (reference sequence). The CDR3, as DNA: TGTGCCTGCACCGACGGGGATCTGCGGGAAGCTTTCTTT. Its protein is CACTDGDLREAFF.

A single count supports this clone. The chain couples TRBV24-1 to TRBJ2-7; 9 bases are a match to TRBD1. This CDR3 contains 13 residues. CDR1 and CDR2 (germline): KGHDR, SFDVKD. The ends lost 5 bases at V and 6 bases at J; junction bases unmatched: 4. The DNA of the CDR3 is TGTGCCACCAGTGCCTTGACAGGGGGCGAGCAGTACTTC. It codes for CATSALTGGEQYF.

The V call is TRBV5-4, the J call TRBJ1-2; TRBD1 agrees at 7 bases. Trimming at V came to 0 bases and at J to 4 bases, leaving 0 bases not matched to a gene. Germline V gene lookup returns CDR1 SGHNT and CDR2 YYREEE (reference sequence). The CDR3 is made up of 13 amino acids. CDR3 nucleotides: TGTGCCAGCAGCTTGGCAGGGGGCTATGGCTACACCTTC. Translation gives CASSLAGGYGYTF.

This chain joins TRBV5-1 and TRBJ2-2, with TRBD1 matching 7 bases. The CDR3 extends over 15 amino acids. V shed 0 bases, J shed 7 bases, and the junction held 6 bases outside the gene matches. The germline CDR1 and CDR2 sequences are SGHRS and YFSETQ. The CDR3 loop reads CASSLATGVSGELFF. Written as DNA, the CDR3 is TGCGCCAGCAGCTTGGCCACAGGGGTCAGCGGGGAGCTGTTTTTT.

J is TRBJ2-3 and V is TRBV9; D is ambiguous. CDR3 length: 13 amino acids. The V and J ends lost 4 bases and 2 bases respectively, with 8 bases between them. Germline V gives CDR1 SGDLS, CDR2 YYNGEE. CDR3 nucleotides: TGTGCCAGCAGCCCCCAGAACACAGATACGCAGTATTTT. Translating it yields CASSPQNTDTQYF. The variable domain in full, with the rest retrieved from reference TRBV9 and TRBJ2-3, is DSGVTQTPKHLITATGQRVTLRCSPRSGDLSVYWYQQSLDQGLQFLIQYYNGEERAKGNILERFSAQQFPDLHSELNLSSLELGDSALYFCASSPQNTDTQYFGPGTRLTVL.

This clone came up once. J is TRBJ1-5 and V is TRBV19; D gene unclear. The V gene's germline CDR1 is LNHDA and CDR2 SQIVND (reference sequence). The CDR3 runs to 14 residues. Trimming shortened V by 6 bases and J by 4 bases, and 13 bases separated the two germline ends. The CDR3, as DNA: TGTGCCAGTAGCATCCCCACAGCAAATCAGCCCCAGCATTTT. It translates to CASSIPTANQPQHF.

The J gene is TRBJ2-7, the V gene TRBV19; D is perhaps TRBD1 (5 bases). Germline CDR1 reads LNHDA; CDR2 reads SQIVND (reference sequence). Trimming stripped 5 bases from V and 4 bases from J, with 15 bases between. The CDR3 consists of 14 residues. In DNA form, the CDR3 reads TGTGCCAGTAGTTCCTTCTCTGACAGTTACGAGCAGTACTTC. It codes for CASSSFSDSYEQYF.

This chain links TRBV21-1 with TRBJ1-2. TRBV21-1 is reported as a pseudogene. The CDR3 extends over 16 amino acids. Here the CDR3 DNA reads TGTGCCAGCAGCAAAGCCGGGCAGGTGAAGCGCTATGGCTACACCTTC. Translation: CASSKAGQVKRYGYTF.

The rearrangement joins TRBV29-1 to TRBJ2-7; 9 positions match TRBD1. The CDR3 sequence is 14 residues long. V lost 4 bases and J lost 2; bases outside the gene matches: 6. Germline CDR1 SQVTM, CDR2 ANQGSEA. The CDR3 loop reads CSVVGTGRPYEQYF. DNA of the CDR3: TGCAGCGTTGTAGGGACAGGGAGACCCTACGAGCAGTACTTC.

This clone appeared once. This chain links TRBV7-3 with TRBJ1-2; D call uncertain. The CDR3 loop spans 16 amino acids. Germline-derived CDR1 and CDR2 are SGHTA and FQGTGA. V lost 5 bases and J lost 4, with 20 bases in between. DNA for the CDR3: TGTGCCAGCAGCCCATTCGTCCGGGGAGGCGGCTATGGCTACACCTTC. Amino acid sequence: CASSPFVRGGGYGYTF.

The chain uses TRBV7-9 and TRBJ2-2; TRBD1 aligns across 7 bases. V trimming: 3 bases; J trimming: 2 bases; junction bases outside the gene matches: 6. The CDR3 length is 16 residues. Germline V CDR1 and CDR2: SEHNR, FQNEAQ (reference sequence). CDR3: CASSFPDRINTGELFF. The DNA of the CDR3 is TGTGCCAGCAGCTTCCCGGACAGGATTAACACCGGGGAGCTGTTTTTT.